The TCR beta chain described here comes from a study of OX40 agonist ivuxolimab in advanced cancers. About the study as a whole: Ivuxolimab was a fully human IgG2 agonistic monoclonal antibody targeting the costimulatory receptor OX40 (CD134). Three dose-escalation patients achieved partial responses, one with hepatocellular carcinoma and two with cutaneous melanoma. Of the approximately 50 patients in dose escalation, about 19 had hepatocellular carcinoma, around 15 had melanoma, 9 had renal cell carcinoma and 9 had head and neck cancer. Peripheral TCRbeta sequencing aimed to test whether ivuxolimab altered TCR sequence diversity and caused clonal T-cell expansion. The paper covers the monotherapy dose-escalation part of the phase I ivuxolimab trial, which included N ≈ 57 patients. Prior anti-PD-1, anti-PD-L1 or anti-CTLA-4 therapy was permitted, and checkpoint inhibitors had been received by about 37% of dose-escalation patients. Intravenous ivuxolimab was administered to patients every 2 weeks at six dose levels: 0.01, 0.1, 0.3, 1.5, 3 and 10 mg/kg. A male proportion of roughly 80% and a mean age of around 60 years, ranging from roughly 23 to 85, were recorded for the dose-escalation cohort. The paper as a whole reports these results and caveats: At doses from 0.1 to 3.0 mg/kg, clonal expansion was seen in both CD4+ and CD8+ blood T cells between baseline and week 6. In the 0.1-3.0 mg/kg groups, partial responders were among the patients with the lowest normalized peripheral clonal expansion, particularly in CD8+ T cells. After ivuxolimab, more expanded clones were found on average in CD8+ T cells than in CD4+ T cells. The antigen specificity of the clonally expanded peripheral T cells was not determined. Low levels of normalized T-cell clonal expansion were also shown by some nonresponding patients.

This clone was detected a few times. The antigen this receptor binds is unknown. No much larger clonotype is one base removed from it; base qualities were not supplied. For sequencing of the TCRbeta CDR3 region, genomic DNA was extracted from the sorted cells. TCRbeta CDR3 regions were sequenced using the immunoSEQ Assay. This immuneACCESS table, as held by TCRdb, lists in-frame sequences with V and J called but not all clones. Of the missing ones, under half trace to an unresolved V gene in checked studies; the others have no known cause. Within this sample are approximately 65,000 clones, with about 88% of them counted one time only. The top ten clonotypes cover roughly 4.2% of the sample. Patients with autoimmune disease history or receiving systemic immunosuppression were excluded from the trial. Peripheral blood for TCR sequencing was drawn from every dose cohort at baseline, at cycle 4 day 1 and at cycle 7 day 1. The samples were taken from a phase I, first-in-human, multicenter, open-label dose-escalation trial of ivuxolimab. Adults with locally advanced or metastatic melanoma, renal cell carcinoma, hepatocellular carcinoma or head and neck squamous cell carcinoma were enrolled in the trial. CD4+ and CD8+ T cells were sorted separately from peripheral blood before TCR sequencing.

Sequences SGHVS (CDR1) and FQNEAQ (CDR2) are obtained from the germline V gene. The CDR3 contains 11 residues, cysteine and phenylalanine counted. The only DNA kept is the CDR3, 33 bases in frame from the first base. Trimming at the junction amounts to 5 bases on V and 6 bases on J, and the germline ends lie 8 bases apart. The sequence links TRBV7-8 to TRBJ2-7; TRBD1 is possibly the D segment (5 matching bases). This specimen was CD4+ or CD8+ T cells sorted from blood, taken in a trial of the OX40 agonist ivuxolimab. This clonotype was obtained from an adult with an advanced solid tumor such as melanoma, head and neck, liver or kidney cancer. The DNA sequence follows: TGTGCCAGCAGCAAGGACACCGAGCAGTACTTC. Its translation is CASSKDTEQYF.